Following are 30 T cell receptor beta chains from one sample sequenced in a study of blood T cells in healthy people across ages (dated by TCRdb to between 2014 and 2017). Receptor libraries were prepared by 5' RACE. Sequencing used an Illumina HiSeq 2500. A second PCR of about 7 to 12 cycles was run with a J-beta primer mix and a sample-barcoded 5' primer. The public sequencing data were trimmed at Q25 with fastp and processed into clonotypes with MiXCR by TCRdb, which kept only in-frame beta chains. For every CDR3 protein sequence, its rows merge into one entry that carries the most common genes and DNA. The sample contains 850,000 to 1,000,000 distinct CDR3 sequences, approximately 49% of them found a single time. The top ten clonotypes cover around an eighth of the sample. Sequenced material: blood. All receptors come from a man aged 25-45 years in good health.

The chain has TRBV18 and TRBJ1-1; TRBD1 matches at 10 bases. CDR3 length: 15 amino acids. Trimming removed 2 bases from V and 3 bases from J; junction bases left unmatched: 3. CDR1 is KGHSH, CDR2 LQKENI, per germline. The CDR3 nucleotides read TGTGCCAGCTCACCAGGGACAGGGGTTGACACTGAAGCTTTCTTT. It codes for CASSPGTGVDTEAFF.

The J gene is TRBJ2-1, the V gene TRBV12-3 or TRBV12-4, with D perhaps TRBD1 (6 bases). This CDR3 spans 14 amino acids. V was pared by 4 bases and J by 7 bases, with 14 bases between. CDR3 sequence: CASSSGTILNEQFF. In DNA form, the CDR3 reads TGTGCCAGCAGTTCCGGGACAATATTGAATGAGCAGTTCTTC.

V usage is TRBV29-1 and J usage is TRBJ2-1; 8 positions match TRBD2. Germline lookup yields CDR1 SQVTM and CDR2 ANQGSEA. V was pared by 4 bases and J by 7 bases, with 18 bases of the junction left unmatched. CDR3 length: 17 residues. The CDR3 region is CSVGGGLAGSWKNEQFF. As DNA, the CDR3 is TGCAGCGTTGGGGGTGGGCTAGCGGGTTCTTGGAAGAATGAGCAGTTCTTC.

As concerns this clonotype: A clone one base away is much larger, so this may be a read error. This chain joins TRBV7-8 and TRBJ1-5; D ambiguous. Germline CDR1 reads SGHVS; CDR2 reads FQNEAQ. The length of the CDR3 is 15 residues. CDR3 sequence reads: CASSLQESSDQPQHF. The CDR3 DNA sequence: TGTGCCAGCAGCCTACAAGAGAGTAGCGATCAGCCCCAGCATTTT.

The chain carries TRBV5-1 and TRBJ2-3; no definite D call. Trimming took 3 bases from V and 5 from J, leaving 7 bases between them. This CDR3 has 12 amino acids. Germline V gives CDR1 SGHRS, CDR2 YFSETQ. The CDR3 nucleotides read TGCGCCAGCAGCTCGGAGATAGATACGCAGTATTTT. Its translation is CASSSEIDTQYF.

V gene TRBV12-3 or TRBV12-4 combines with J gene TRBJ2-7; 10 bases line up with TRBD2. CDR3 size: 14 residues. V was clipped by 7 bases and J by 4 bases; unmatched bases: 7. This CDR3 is CASKRVAGGYEQYF. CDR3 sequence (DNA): TGTGCCAGCAAAAGGGTAGCGGGGGGTTACGAGCAGTACTTC.

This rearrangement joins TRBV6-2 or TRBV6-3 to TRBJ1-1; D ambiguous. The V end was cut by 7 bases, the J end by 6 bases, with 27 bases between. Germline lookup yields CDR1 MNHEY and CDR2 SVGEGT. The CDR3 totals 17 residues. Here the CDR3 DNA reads TGTGCCAGCAATACCGTCATGACGGGGAGGAGTAACGCTGAAGCTTTCTTT. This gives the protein CASNTVMTGRSNAEAFF.

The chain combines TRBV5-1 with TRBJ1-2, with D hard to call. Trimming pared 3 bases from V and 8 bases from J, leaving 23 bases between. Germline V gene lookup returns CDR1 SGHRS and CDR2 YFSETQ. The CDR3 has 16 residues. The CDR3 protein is CASSSISDGSNPGYTF. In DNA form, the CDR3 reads TGCGCCAGCAGCTCGATTTCGGACGGCTCCAATCCCGGCTACACCTTC.

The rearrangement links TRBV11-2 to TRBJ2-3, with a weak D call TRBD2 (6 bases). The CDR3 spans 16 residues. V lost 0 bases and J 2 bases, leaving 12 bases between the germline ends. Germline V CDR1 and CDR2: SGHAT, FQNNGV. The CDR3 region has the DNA TGTGCCAGCAGCTTAGAAGGCGGGGCTACCACAGATACGCAGTATTTT. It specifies CASSLEGGATTDTQYF.

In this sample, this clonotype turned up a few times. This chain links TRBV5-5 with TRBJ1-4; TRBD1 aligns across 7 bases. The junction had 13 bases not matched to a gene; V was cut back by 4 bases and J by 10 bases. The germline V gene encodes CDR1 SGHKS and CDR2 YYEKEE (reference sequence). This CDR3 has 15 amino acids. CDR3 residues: CASSPDRVSLGKLFF. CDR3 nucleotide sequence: TGTGCCAGCAGCCCTGACAGGGTCTCTTTAGGAAAACTGTTTTTT.

This CDR3 reads CASSLKASGGLSTQYF. The DNA of the CDR3 is TGCGCCAGCAGCTTGAAGGCTAGCGGGGGTCTTTCAACGCAGTATTTT. V usage is TRBV5-1 and J usage is TRBJ2-3; 10 bases map to TRBD2. The trim removed 1 base at V and 9 bases at J, leaving 11 bases unmatched. The CDR3 spans 16 residues. Per the germline V gene, CDR1 is SGHRS and CDR2 is YFSETQ. Using reference TRBV5-1 and TRBJ2-3 for the parts outside the CDR3, the full variable domain is KAGVTQTPRYLIKTRGQQVTLSCSPISGHRSVSWYQQTPGQGLQFLFEYFSETQRNKGNFPGRFSGRQFSNSRSEMNVSTLELGDSALYLCASSLKASGGLSTQYFGPGTRLTVL.

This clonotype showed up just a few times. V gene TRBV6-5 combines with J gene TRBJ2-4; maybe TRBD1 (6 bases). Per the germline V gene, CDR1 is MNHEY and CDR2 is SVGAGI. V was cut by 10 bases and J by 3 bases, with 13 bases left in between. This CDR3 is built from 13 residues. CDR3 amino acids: CATRGFGKNIQYF. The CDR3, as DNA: TGTGCCACCAGGGGTTTTGGCAAAAACATTCAGTACTTC.

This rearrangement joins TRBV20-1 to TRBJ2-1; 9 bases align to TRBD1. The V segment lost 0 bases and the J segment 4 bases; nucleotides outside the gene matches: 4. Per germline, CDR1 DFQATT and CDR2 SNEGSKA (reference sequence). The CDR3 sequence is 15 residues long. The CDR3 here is CSARELDRGYNEQFF. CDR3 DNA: TGCAGTGCTAGAGAATTGGACAGGGGTTACAATGAGCAGTTCTTC.

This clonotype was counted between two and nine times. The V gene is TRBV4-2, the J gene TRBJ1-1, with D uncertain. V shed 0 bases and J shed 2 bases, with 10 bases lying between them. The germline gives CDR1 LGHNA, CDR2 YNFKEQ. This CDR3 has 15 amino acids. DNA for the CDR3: TGTGCCAGCAGCCAAGAGGGTAAAGCCAACACTGAAGCTTTCTTT. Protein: CASSQEGKANTEAFF.

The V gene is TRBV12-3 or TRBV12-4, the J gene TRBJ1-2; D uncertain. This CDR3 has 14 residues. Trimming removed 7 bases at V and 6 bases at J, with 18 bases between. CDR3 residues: CASTYGGRRDGYTF. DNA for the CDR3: TGTGCCAGCACCTACGGAGGGAGGAGAGATGGCTACACCTTC.

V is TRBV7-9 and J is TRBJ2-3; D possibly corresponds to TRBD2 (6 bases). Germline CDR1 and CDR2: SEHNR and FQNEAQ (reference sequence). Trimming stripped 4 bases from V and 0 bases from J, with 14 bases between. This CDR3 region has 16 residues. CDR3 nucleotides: TGTGCCAGCAGCTACCCCGGACTATCGAGCACAGATACGCAGTATTTT. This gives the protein CASSYPGLSSTDTQYF.

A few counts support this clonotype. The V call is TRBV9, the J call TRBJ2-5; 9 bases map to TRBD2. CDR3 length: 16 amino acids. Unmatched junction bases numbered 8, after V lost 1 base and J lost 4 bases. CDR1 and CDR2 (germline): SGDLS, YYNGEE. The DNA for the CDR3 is TGTGCCAGCAGCGTAATAAGTAGCGGGGGACCAGAGACCCAGTACTTC. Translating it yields CASSVISSGGPETQYF.

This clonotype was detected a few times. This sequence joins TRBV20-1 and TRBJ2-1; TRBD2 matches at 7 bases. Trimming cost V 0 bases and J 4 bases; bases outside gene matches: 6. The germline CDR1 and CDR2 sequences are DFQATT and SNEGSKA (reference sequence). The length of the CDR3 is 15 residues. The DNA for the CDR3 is TGCAGTGCTAGAGATAGGCGGGGGTATTACAATGAGCAGTTCTTC. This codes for CSARDRRGYYNEQFF.

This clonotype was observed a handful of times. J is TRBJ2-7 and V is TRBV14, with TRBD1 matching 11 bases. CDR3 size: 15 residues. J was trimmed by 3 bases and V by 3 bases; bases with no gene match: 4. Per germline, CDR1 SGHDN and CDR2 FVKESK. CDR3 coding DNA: TGTGCCAGCAGCCAGGGACAGGGGGTCTTCTACGAGCAGTACTTC. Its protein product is CASSQGQGVFYEQYF.

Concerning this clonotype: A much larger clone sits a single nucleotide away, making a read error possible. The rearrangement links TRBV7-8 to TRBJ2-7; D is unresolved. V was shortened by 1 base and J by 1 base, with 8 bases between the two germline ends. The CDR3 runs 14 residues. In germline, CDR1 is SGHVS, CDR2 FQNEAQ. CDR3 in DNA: TGTGCCAGCAGCTTAGAGCCCGGATCCTACGAGCAGTACTTC. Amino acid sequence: CASSLEPGSYEQYF.

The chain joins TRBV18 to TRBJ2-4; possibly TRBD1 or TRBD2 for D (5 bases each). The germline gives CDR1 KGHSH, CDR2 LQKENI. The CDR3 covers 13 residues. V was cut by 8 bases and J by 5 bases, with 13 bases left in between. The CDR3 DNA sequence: TGTGCCAGCCAAACTCCGGGGCAAAACATTCAGTACTTC. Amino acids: CASQTPGQNIQYF.

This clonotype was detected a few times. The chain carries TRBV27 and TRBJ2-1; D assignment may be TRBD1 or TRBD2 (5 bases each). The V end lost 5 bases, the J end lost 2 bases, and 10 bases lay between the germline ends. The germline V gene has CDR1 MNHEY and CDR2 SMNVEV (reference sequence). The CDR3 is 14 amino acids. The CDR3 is CASSPEGPYNEQFF. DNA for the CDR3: TGTGCCAGCAGTCCAGAGGGGCCCTACAATGAGCAGTTCTTC.

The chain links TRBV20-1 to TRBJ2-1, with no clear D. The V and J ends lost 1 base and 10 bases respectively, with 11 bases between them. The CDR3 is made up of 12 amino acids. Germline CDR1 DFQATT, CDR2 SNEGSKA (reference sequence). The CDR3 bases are TGCAGTGCTAGAGGCCCCGCCGGGGAGCAGTTCTTC. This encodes CSARGPAGEQFF.

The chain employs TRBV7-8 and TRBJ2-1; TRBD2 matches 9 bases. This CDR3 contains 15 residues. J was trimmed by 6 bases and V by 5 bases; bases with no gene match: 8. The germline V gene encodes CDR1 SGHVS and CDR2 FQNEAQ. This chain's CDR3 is CASSPGGGAFNEQFF. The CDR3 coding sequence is TGTGCCAGCAGCCCCGGCGGGGGGGCGTTCAATGAGCAGTTCTTC.

The CDR3 is CSARTGLIQYF. In DNA form, the CDR3 reads TGCAGTGCTAGGACAGGCCTCATTCAGTACTTC. V usage is TRBV20-1 and J usage is TRBJ2-4; TRBD1 might be the D (6 bases). The V and J ends lost 3 bases and 9 bases respectively, with 9 bases between them. The length of the CDR3 is 11 residues. Looked up from germline, CDR1 is DFQATT and CDR2 is SNEGSKA (reference sequence).

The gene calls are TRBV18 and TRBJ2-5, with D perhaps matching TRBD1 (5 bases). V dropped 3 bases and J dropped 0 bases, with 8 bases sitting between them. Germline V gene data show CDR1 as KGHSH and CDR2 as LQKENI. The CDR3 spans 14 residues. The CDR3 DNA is TGTGCCAGCTCACCCCAGACAGACCAAGAGACCCAGTACTTC. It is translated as CASSPQTDQETQYF.

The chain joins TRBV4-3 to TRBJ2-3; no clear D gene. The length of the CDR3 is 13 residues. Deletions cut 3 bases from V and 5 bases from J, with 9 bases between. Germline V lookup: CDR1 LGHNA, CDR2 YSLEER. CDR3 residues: CASSHEGGDTQYF. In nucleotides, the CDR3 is TGCGCCAGCAGCCACGAAGGCGGAGATACGCAGTATTTT.

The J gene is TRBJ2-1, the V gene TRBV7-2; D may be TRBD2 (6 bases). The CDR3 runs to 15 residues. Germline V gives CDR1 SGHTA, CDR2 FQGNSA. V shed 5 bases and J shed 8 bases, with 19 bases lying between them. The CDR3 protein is CASSHPFRGRHEQFF. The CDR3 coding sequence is TGTGCCAGCAGCCACCCTTTCCGAGGGAGGCATGAGCAGTTCTTC. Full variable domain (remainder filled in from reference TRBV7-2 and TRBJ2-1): GAGVSQSPSNKVTEKGKDVELRCDPISGHTALYWYRQSLGQGLEFLIYFQGNSAPDKSGLPSDRFSAERTGGSVSTLTIQRTQQEDSAVYLCASSHPFRGRHEQFFGPGTRLTVL.

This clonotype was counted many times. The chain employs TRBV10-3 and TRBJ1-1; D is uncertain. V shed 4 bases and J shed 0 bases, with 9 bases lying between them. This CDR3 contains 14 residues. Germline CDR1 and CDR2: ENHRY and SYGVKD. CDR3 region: CAISGERVNTEAFF. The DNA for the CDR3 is TGTGCCATCAGTGGAGAAAGGGTGAACACTGAAGCTTTCTTT.

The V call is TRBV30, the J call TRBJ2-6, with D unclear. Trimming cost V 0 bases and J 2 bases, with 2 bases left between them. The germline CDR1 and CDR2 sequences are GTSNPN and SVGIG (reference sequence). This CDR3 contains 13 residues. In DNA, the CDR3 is TGTGCCTGGAGTGTCGCTGGGGCCAACGTCCTGACTTTC. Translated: CAWSVAGANVLTF. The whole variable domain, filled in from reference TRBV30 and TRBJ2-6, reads SQTIHQWPATLVQPVGSPLSLECTVEGTSNPNLYWYRQAAGRGLQLLFYSVGIGQISSEVPQNLSASRPQDRQFILSSKKLLLSDSGFYLCAWSVAGANVLTFGAGSRLTVL.